A single sample is the source of the 10 T cell receptor beta chains below, sequenced in a study of cytomegalovirus exposure and HLA in healthy donors. PCR involved 60 Vbeta and 13 Jbeta primers. Clones were sequenced by immunoSEQ multiplex PCR, and TCRdb holds only the in-frame ones, with some missing. The sample carries around 130,000 clones, about 85% recorded once. The sequenced material came from PBMCs. All receptors come from a boy aged 5-17 years in good health and CMV-seronegative.

This chain uses TRBV25-1 with TRBJ2-7; maybe TRBD2 (6 bases). V gave up 4 bases and J gave up 1 base, with 17 bases separating them. The CDR3 is 16 amino acids. The germline V gene has CDR1 MGHDK and CDR2 SYGVNS. This CDR3 is CASSVGTGGFSYEQYF. The DNA of the CDR3 is TGTGCCAGCAGTGTTGGGACCGGGGGATTTTCCTACGAGCAGTACTTC.

Comments on this clone: One junction end disagrees with the germline gene, perhaps due to a read error. The sample carries other DNA sequences with the same CDR3. The rearrangement uses TRBV30 and TRBJ1-4; D unresolved. In germline, CDR1 is GTSNPN, CDR2 SVGIG (reference sequence). The CDR3 runs 11 residues. CDR3 nucleotide sequence: TGTGTTGGAGGGTCCAATGAAAAATTGTTTTTT. Amino acid sequence: CVGGSNEKLFF.

This chain connects TRBV19 to TRBJ1-1, with D unclear. The germline V gene has CDR1 LNHDA and CDR2 SQIVND (reference sequence). V was cut by 4 bases and J by 4 bases, with 7 bases left in between. CDR3 size: 12 residues. The CDR3 loop is CASSTRGTEAFF. The CDR3 DNA reads as TGTGCCAGTAGTACCCGGGGCACTGAAGCTTTCTTT.

The V call is TRBV5-4, the J call TRBJ2-7, with D possibly matching TRBD2 (5 bases). Germline loops: CDR1 SGHNT, CDR2 YYREEE (reference sequence). This CDR3 is 14 amino acids long. Deletions cut 3 bases from V and 3 bases from J, with 13 bases between. CDR3 amino acids: CASSSNGEYYEQYF. The CDR3 nucleotides are TGTGCCAGCAGCTCGAATGGGGAGTACTACGAGCAGTACTTC.

This chain connects TRBV18 to TRBJ2-3; 7 bases match TRBD2. Germline CDR1 KGHSH, CDR2 LQKENI. There are 17 residues in the CDR3. The V gene end was trimmed by 4 bases and the J gene end by 3 bases; junction bases not matched to a gene: 13. CDR3 in DNA: TGTGCCAGCTCACACAGTAGCGGGTCCTTCGGGACAGATACGCAGTATTTT. It codes for CASSHSSGSFGTDTQYF.

The V gene is TRBV4-1, the J gene TRBJ1-1; TRBD1 is a possible D gene (5 bases). V was pared by 4 bases and J by 1 base, with 10 bases between. The CDR3 has 14 amino acids. Germline V gene data show CDR1 as MGHRA and CDR2 as YSYEKL. CDR3 loop: CASSPIGENTEAFF. The CDR3 DNA sequence: TGCGCCAGCAGCCCTATAGGGGAGAACACTGAAGCTTTCTTT.

The V gene is TRBV4-3, the J gene TRBJ1-5; D is perhaps TRBD1 (6 bases). Germline V gene sequence: CDR1 LGHNA, CDR2 YSLEER. Between the trimmed V and J ends, which lost 3 bases and 5 bases, there was a span of 14 bases. The CDR3 runs 15 residues. This CDR3 reads CASSQARDTHQPQHF. In DNA, the CDR3 is TGCGCCAGCAGCCAGGCCCGGGACACGCATCAGCCCCAGCATTTT.

V gene TRBV6-5 combines with J gene TRBJ1-2; D uncertain. The V gene lost 2 bases and the J gene lost 1 base, with 8 bases spanning the gap. Germline V gene sequence: CDR1 MNHEY, CDR2 SVGAGI. The CDR3 runs to 14 residues. The CDR3 reads CASSYSRNNYGYTF. The DNA for the CDR3 is TGTGCCAGCAGTTACAGCAGGAATAACTATGGCTACACCTTC.

The chain links TRBV19 to TRBJ2-4; 7 nucleotides align to TRBD2. Germline loops: CDR1 LNHDA, CDR2 SQIVND (reference sequence). The V and J ends lost 3 bases and 0 bases, in that order; junction bases with no gene match: 8. CDR3 length equals 17 residues. CDR3 region: CASSMGGPGRAKNIQYF. Here the CDR3 DNA reads TGTGCCAGTAGTATGGGAGGGCCAGGTCGAGCCAAAAACATTCAGTACTTC. The full variable domain, with the rest looked up from reference TRBV19 and TRBJ2-4, is DGGITQSPKYLFRKEGQNVTLSCEQNLNHDAMYWYRQDPGQGLRLIYYSQIVNDFQKGDIAEGYSVSREKKESFPLTVTSAQKNPTAFYLCASSMGGPGRAKNIQYFGAGTRLSVL.

The chain employs TRBV5-1 and TRBJ2-1, with 14 positions matching TRBD2. This CDR3 is 16 amino acids long. V lost 0 bases, J lost 6 bases, and 2 bases stayed unmatched. In germline, CDR1 is SGHRS, CDR2 YFSETQ. CDR3 in DNA: TGCGCCAGCAGCTTGGGACTAGCGGGAGGGTCCAATGAGCAGTTCTTC. Its protein product is CASSLGLAGGSNEQFF.